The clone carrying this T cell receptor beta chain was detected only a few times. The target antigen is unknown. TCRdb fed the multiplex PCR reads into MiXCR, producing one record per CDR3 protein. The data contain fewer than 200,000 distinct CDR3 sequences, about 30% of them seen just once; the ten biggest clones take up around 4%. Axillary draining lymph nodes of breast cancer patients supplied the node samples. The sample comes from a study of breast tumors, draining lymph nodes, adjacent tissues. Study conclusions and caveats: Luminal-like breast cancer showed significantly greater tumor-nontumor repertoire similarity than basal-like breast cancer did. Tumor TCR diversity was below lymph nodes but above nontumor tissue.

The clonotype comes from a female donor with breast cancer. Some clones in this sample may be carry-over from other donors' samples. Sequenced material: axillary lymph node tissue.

This CDR3 is CASSPLGGGDSNYGYTF. The CDR3 DNA reads TGTGCCAGCAGTCCCCTAGGAGGGGGGGACTCTAACTATGGCTACACCTTC. This chain links TRBV6-6 with TRBJ1-2, with a weak D call TRBD1 (6 bases). Germline CDR1 is MNHNY and CDR2 is SVGAGI (reference sequence). This CDR3 contains 17 residues. Trimming removed 5 bases from V and 0 bases from J, with 19 bases in between.